What follows describes a single TCR beta chain. The length of the CDR3 is 15 residues. The V gene's germline CDR1 is SGHAT and CDR2 FQNNGV. The V and J ends lost 5 bases and 5 bases respectively, with 17 bases between them. TCRdb reprocessed the RT-PCR reads with MiXCR, giving one entry per CDR3 protein. In the table there are under 170,000 distinct CDR3 sequences, about a third of which are singletons. The data originate from a study of patients and donors after allogeneic stem cell transplantation. Sequencing used blood, either unsorted or a sorted T cell fraction (not recorded which). The V gene is TRBV11-2, the J gene TRBJ2-3; D is tentatively TRBD1 or TRBD2 (5 bases each). The clonotype was recovered from a human donor who was either an allogeneic HSCT recipient or a stem cell or donor lymphocyte infusion donor (not recorded which). It is not recorded whose cells these are; they may come from a transplant donor. The DNA for the CDR3 is TGTGCCAGCAGCCGCCTGGGACCCAAGGGAGATACGCAGTATTTT. It codes for CASSRLGPKGDTQYF.